These 25 T cell receptor beta chains were all obtained from the same sample, sequenced in a study of OX40 agonist ivuxolimab in advanced cancers. Measured with immunoSEQ multiplex PCR; TCRdb has only the in-frame clones, and not every one. Of roughly 80,000 clones listed, about nine tenths are singletons. The sequenced sample was CD4+ or CD8+ T cells sorted from blood, obtained in a trial of the OX40 agonist ivuxolimab. Receptors originate from an adult with an advanced solid tumor such as melanoma, head and neck, liver or kidney cancer.

The chain recombines TRBV6-1 with TRBJ1-6, with TRBD1 matching over 10 bases. The CDR3 covers 15 residues. The germline CDR1 and CDR2 sequences are MNHNS and SASEGT. V trimming: 7 bases; J trimming: 12 bases; junction bases outside the gene matches: 12. For the CDR3, the DNA is TGTGCCAGCATTAAGTCGGGACAGGGGATTGGACCCCTCCACTTT. It specifies CASIKSGQGIGPLHF.

This clone was detected only a few times. The chain uses TRBV6-1 and TRBJ1-5; D unresolved. The V end was cut by 2 bases, the J end by 9 bases, with 11 bases between. This CDR3 has 13 amino acids. Germline lookup yields CDR1 MNHNS and CDR2 SASEGT. The CDR3 sequence: CASSERPGMPQHF. The CDR3 coding sequence is TGTGCCAGCAGTGAACGCCCCGGGATGCCCCAGCATTTT.

The chain recombines TRBV19 with TRBJ2-2; D is uncertain. This CDR3 region has 15 residues. The V gene lost 1 base and the J gene lost 3 bases, with 9 bases spanning the gap. Germline V gives CDR1 LNHDA, CDR2 SQIVND (reference sequence). The CDR3 is CASSIGRRYTGELFF. As DNA, the CDR3 is TGTGCCAGTAGTATAGGGAGACGGTACACCGGGGAGCTGTTTTTT.

This sequence joins TRBV4-1 and TRBJ1-2, with no clear D. Trimming stripped 2 bases from V and 3 bases from J, with 16 bases between. Looked up from germline, CDR1 is MGHRA and CDR2 is YSYEKL. CDR3 length: 16 residues. DNA for the CDR3: TGCGCCAGCAGCCAAAGGAAACCGGGAACCTACTATGGCTACACCTTC. It codes for CASSQRKPGTYYGYTF.

This chain joins TRBV5-1 and TRBJ2-5; 8 bases align to TRBD2. Germline V lookup: CDR1 SGHRS, CDR2 YFSETQ. V was clipped by 4 bases and J by 3 bases; unmatched bases: 11. The CDR3 is made up of 16 amino acids. Written as DNA, the CDR3 is TGCGCCAGCAGCCCCGGGGCTCTAGCGGGTAAAGAGACCCAGTACTTC. It specifies CASSPGALAGKETQYF.

This chain connects TRBV30 to TRBJ2-1; unclear D gene. CDR1 and CDR2 from the germline V gene are GTSNPN and SVGIG (reference sequence). CDR3 length: 14 residues. V lost 0 bases, J lost 3 bases, and 9 bases lay in between. CDR3 region: CAWSVLSNYNEQFF. For the CDR3, the DNA is TGTGCCTGGAGTGTACTCTCGAACTACAATGAGCAGTTCTTC.

Only one count was recorded for this clone. This rearrangement joins TRBV5-1 to TRBJ1-2; 9 nucleotides line up with TRBD1. This CDR3 region has 14 residues. The trim removed 4 bases at V and 7 bases at J, leaving 8 bases unmatched. In germline, CDR1 is SGHRS, CDR2 YFSETQ. The CDR3 bases are TGCGCCAGCAGCAGACCGGGACAGGGTGGTGGCTACACCTTC. It encodes CASSRPGQGGGYTF. Full variable domain (rest looked up from reference TRBV5-1 and TRBJ1-2): KAGVTQTPRYLIKTRGQQVTLSCSPISGHRSVSWYQQTPGQGLQFLFEYFSETQRNKGNFPGRFSGRQFSNSRSEMNVSTLELGDSALYLCASSRPGQGGGYTFGSGTRLTVV.

The V and J genes are TRBV7-8 and TRBJ1-4; 9 nucleotides agree with TRBD1. Germline assignment: CDR1 SGHVS and CDR2 FQNEAQ. Trimming removed 5 bases from V and 5 bases from J; junction bases left unmatched: 9. This CDR3 is 16 amino acids long. The CDR3 DNA follows: TGTGCCAGCAGCAGAGCGGGACAGGGATACAATGAAAAACTGTTTTTT. It codes for CASSRAGQGYNEKLFF.

The chain has TRBV6-5 and TRBJ2-2; no definite D call. Germline CDR1 reads MNHEY; CDR2 reads SVGAGI. The ends were cut back, 8 bases at V and 1 base at J, with 11 bases in the middle. The CDR3 is 14 amino acids. CDR3 in amino acids: CASRGRRNTGELFF. As DNA, the CDR3 is TGTGCCAGCCGTGGTAGGCGGAACACCGGGGAGCTGTTTTTT.

This clone has just one count. V usage is TRBV2 and J usage is TRBJ1-6; 8 positions match TRBD1. V gave up 6 bases and J gave up 6 bases; unmatched junction bases: 4. The length of the CDR3 is 14 residues. CDR1 is SNHLY, CDR2 FYNNEI, per germline. The CDR3 loop reads CASSVDRANSPLHF. The CDR3 region has the DNA TGTGCCAGCAGCGTGGACAGGGCTAATTCACCCCTCCACTTT.

The chain recombines TRBV11-2 with TRBJ2-4, with D possibly matching TRBD1 (5 bases). Germline CDR1 is SGHAT and CDR2 is FQNNGV. The CDR3 is 15 residues long. Deletions cut 3 bases from V and 3 bases from J, with 12 bases between. The CDR3 DNA reads as TGTGCCAGCAGCTTCCCACAGGTTAACAAAAACATTCAGTACTTC. This codes for CASSFPQVNKNIQYF.

The chain couples TRBV5-1 to TRBJ2-5; D uncertain. Per germline, CDR1 SGHRS and CDR2 YFSETQ. Between the trimmed V and J ends, which lost 2 bases and 2 bases, there was a span of 7 bases. This CDR3 comprises 13 residues. CDR3 sequence (DNA): TGCGCCAGCAGCTTCGGCGGTCAAGAGACCCAGTACTTC. Its translation is CASSFGGQETQYF.

The chain recombines TRBV7-9 with TRBJ2-3; maybe TRBD2 (5 bases). The CDR3 spans 18 residues. V was trimmed by 5 bases and J by 0 bases, leaving 21 bases between them. Per germline, CDR1 SEHNR and CDR2 FQNEAQ (reference sequence). As DNA, the CDR3 is TGTGCCAGCAGCCAGACGAGATCCGGGGTGGGTAGCACAGATACGCAGTATTTT. Translation gives CASSQTRSGVGSTDTQYF.

V and J are TRBV18 and TRBJ1-1; 7 positions match TRBD1. The CDR3 extends over 15 amino acids. Trimming cost V 3 bases and J 1 base; bases outside gene matches: 5. Germline V gene sequence: CDR1 KGHSH, CDR2 LQKENI. Here the CDR3 reads CASSPTGTANTEAFF. Here the CDR3 DNA reads TGTGCCAGCTCACCTACCGGGACAGCGAACACTGAAGCTTTCTTT. Looking up the rest from reference TRBV18 and TRBJ1-1 gives the full variable domain: NAGVMQNPRHLVRRRGQEARLRCSPMKGHSHVYWYRQLPEEGLKFMVYLQKENIIDESGMPKERFSAEFPKEGPSILRIQQVVRGDSAAYFCASSPTGTANTEAFFGQGTRLTVV.

The rearrangement links TRBV5-4 to TRBJ2-3; D is uncertain. Per germline, CDR1 SGHNT and CDR2 YYREEE (reference sequence). The CDR3 is 13 residues long. Deletions cut 3 bases from V and 6 bases from J, with 11 bases between. CDR3 DNA: TGTGCCAGCAGCTCCGGCCCTATTGATACGCAGTATTTT. Amino acid sequence: CASSSGPIDTQYF.

The V call is TRBV10-3, the J call TRBJ1-6; possible D gene TRBD1, 5 bases. Trimming cost V 3 bases and J 10 bases, with 13 bases left between them. Germline CDR1 and CDR2: ENHRY and SYGVKD. This CDR3 spans 14 amino acids. The DNA for the CDR3 is TGTGCCATCAGTGATTTAGGCAGGGACTCACCCCTCCACTTT. Its protein product is CAISDLGRDSPLHF.

The chain combines TRBV7-6 with TRBJ2-3; a weak D match, TRBD1 (6 bases). Germline V lookup: CDR1 SGHVS, CDR2 FNYEAQ. The CDR3 extends over 16 amino acids. V was shortened by 5 bases and J by 3 bases, with 18 bases between the two germline ends. DNA for the CDR3: TGTGCCAGCAGCACCCAGGGGAAAGGGGCGACAGATACGCAGTATTTT. This codes for CASSTQGKGATDTQYF.

The chain carries TRBV10-3 and TRBJ1-6; D remains unclear. CDR1 is ENHRY and CDR2 is SYGVKD in the germline V gene. V lost 4 bases to trimming and J lost 7 bases, with 8 bases between them. The CDR3 sequence is 13 residues long. The CDR3 sequence: CAISGIVNSPLHF. The CDR3 region has the DNA TGTGCCATCAGTGGGATAGTAAATTCACCCCTCCACTTT.

This chain connects TRBV11-2 to TRBJ1-3; TRBD1 matches at 9 bases. V shed 3 bases, J shed 4 bases, and the junction held 1 base outside the gene matches. There are 14 residues in the CDR3. Germline assignment: CDR1 SGHAT and CDR2 FQNNGV. The CDR3 protein is CASSFGTGGNTIYF. CDR3 coding DNA: TGTGCCAGCAGCTTCGGGACAGGGGGAAACACCATATATTTT.

This sequence joins TRBV18 and TRBJ2-2; D is unclear. Germline assignment: CDR1 KGHSH and CDR2 LQKENI. The CDR3 runs 14 residues. Trimming took off 2 bases at V and 0 bases at J, with 4 bases between the two ends. The DNA for the CDR3 is TGTGCCAGCTCACCAAACGCGAACACCGGGGAGCTGTTTTTT. As protein: CASSPNANTGELFF.

This chain links TRBV28 with TRBJ1-2; D might be TRBD1 (6 bases). V was pared by 2 bases and J by 7 bases, with 11 bases between. The CDR3 length is 13 residues. Germline V gene sequence: CDR1 MDHEN, CDR2 SYDVKM. The CDR3 here is CASSLPGVRGYTF. DNA of the CDR3: TGTGCCAGCAGTTTACCAGGGGTACGTGGCTACACCTTC.

The genes are TRBV6-5 and TRBJ2-2; D is undetermined. The CDR3 spans 12 residues. V was clipped by 7 bases and J by 2 bases, with 5 bases between them. CDR1 and CDR2 (germline): MNHEY, SVGAGI. The CDR3 coding sequence is TGTGCCAGCAACCGAAACACCGGGGAGCTGTTTTTT. Translated: CASNRNTGELFF.

The chain is built from TRBV27 and TRBJ1-6, with TRBD1 matching 7 bases. The CDR3 has 16 amino acids. Germline V CDR1 and CDR2: MNHEY, SMNVEV (reference sequence). With V trimmed by 2 bases and J by 5 bases, 6 bases remained unmatched. As DNA, the CDR3 is TGTGCCAGCAGTTTAAAAGGGACAGTCCATAATTCACCCCTCCACTTT. This sequence encodes CASSLKGTVHNSPLHF.

V and J are TRBV4-3 and TRBJ2-3; possible D gene TRBD1, 5 bases. The CDR3 is 16 amino acids. The V gene lost 4 bases and the J gene lost 3 bases, with 17 bases spanning the gap. The V gene's germline CDR1 is LGHNA and CDR2 YSLEER. The CDR3 region has the DNA TGCGCCAGCAGCCCAACCGGGCAGGGATATACAGATACGCAGTATTTT. The encoded protein is CASSPTGQGYTDTQYF.

The V gene is TRBV5-1, the J gene TRBJ1-1, with D possibly TRBD1 on 5 matching bases. Deletions cut 0 bases from V and 5 bases from J, with 11 bases between. Germline V gene lookup returns CDR1 SGHRS and CDR2 YFSETQ. The CDR3 length is 14 residues. The CDR3 DNA reads TGCGCCAGCAGCTTGGGGAACGGGGCGACTGAAGCTTTCTTT. This translates into CASSLGNGATEAFF. The full variable domain, its missing parts supplied by reference TRBV5-1 and TRBJ1-1, is KAGVTQTPRYLIKTRGQQVTLSCSPISGHRSVSWYQQTPGQGLQFLFEYFSETQRNKGNFPGRFSGRQFSNSRSEMNVSTLELGDSALYLCASSLGNGATEAFFGQGTRLTVV.